This TCR beta chain originates from a study of shared clonotypes between healthy human individuals. Data came from immunoSEQ multiplex PCR; TCRdb stores just in-frame clones and leaves some out. The sample yields about 2.3 million clones, about 90% seen once. The count of this clone is one. The CDR3 is 16 residues long. V lost 2 bases to trimming and J lost 6 bases; unmatched junction nucleotides: 11. Germline loops: CDR1 SEHNR, CDR2 FQNEAQ (reference sequence). The sequence derives from a man younger than 30 in good health. Some clones in this sample may be carry-over from other donors' samples. Material: naive CD4+ T cells from PBMCs. Subset reported: CD45RA+ positively selected. V gene TRBV7-9 combines with J gene TRBJ2-7, with 9 bases aligning to TRBD2. This CDR3 is CASSLNLAGSFPEQYF. The CDR3 bases are TGTGCCAGCAGCTTAAACCTAGCGGGGTCATTCCCCGAGCAGTACTTC.